The present entry profiles one T cell receptor beta chain with its context. With 60 Vbeta and 13 Jbeta primers, the PCR was carried out. The table came from immunoSEQ multiplex PCR; TCRdb's copy has only in-frame clones and leaves some out. Of hundreds of thousands of clones detected, more than 75% appear once; the ten largest clones hold 0.24%. The record originates from a study of cytomegalovirus exposure and HLA in healthy donors. The sample taken for sequencing was PBMCs. The source of this sequence is a girl aged 2 to 10 in good health and CMV-seronegative.

In nucleotides, the CDR3 is TGTGCCAGCAGCCCAACCGGGACAGCGAGCTCCTACGAGCAGTACTTC. This gives the protein CASSPTGTASSYEQYF. The rearrangement uses TRBV9 and TRBJ2-7; TRBD1 matches at 7 bases. This CDR3 has 16 residues. With 4 bases clipped from V and 0 bases from J, the junction kept 10 bases outside the gene matches. From germline, CDR1 is SGDLS and CDR2 YYNGEE. The full variable domain, its missing parts supplied by reference TRBV9 and TRBJ2-7, is DSGVTQTPKHLITATGQRVTLRCSPRSGDLSVYWYQQSLDQGLQFLIQYYNGEERAKGNILERFSAQQFPDLHSELNLSSLELGDSALYFCASSPTGTASSYEQYFGPGTRLTVT.